This TCR beta chain was sequenced in a study of cytomegalovirus exposure and HLA in healthy donors (TCRdb year 2017). Concerning the study at large: In an earlier analysis of some 550 of the donors, 250 to 350 Gb of sequence data and 95 million to 130 million unique TCR beta sequences from 150 million to 200 million T cells were reported. Among roughly 400 genotyped donors of the cohort, an average of roughly 230,000 unique TCR beta nucleotide sequences was sequenced per donor, of which approximately 18% were non-productive. Typing coverage varied by locus: roughly 629-640 donors for A, B, C, DRB1 and DQB1; roughly 500 for DQA1; approximately 570 for DPA1; roughly 450 for DPB1. An early release that covered some 630 HLA-typed donors contained 300 to 350 gigabases of sequencing data and tens of millions of unique TCR sequences. HLA typing covered class I and class II loci at four-digit resolution. High-throughput TCR immunosequencing, statistical association of individual TCRs with disease status, and machine learning were combined to predict cytomegalovirus infection status. All discovery cohort repertoires had been generated using a single sequencing platform. The study used immunosequencing to profile the T cell repertoires of 666 subjects and linked those repertoires to cytomegalovirus serostatus. Of the approximately 400 genotyped donors, approximately 81% were placed in the genetic ancestry cluster associated with self-reported Caucasian donors. Because of strong linkage in the cohort, a few DR-DQ haplotypes were treated as single units for association and clustering. In a later genetic analysis, genome-wide SNP genotypes for 398 of the 666 donors were used, and that subset was treated as a discovery cohort. In a later analysis, previously published TCR beta repertoires from 550 to 700 donors were re-analyzed and high-resolution HLA genotyping was added so that TCR occurrence patterns could be studied. Donor age, sex, ethnicity and CMV serostatus were compiled alongside the repertoire data. Along with the approximately 670-subject first cohort, a separate validation cohort of over a hundred different subjects was used. An earlier analysis of some 500 of the donors used high-throughput TCR beta sequencing to judge whether each TCR beta V gene segment behaved as functional or pseudogenic. Rather than using new phenotypic data, the later analysis identified candidate immune exposures from TCR beta sequences and from how often those sequences occurred across donors. The study aimed to test whether signatures of past pathogen exposure could be identified by cataloging public T cell receptors. General conclusions and limits of the study: In a later analysis, the rate of TCR association differed among HLA loci, with DRB1 alleles having the most associated TCRs and HLA-C alleles having the fewest. Across donors, most TCR sequences were observed very rarely, whereas some public TCRs were present in many individuals. Most CMV-associated TCR beta chains appeared to be HLA-restricted in a later analysis, and the HLA associations seemed to be driven largely by CMV exposure. Sequencing depth was assumed to be roughly uniform across donors in the presence/absence analyses, though that assumption may not hold. According to a later analysis, parvovirus B19, influenza, CMV and Epstein-Barr virus appeared linked to several top co-occurrence clusters. A few of the identified cytomegalovirus-associated TCR beta chains were confirmed in vitro to be specific for cytomegalovirus antigens. According to the authors, the approach could potentially be generalized to other disease states and immunological phenotypes. A further reported finding was that TCR beta sequences accurately predicted the HLA-A and HLA-B alleles for most subjects in the first cohort. A later analysis found that HLA-associated TCR beta chains were more clonally expanded and had lower generation probabilities than equally common non-associated chains. When HLA alleles, especially DR and DQ, strongly co-occurred, TCR associations were difficult to assign to individual alleles. Because HLA typing was unavailable for some donors at each locus, only the typed subset was used in association tests. An earlier analysis of some 590 of the donors showed that most TCR beta V segments appeared in productive rearrangements either about 87% or about 30% of the time, which broadly matched IMGT annotations. Only TCR beta chains were sequenced in this cohort, and the absence of alpha or paired-chain data limited detectable features. An association between a missense DCLRE1C variant and V-gene and J-gene trimming of TCR beta chains was found in a later genetic analysis and replicated in an independent cohort. Specific HLA alleles were associated with more than 15,000 TCR beta sequences at a false discovery rate of 0.05 in a later analysis. Linkage disequilibrium might explain the correlated functional status among segregating V segments, but an unknown experimental factor could not be ruled out. Cytomegalovirus status was reported to be diagnosed by the classifier with high specificity and sensitivity in both the original and validation cohorts. Immune exposure information for the cohort was limited to CMV serostatus. The study gave a list of 150 to 200 TCR beta chains associated with cytomegalovirus. A cluster of highly shared sequence variants was judged likely to be a technical artifact of the sequencing pipeline. Roughly 17 rarely observed V segments, including chromosome 9 orphons, were excluded from the earlier analysis of several hundred of the donors because counts were too low. In a later genetic analysis, fewer N-insertions in productive TCRs were reported among donors in an Asian-associated ancestry cluster than the roughly 710-donor mean.

Details on this clone: Which antigen it targets is not known. No base qualities exist here, and no much larger clone lies one base off it.

The cohort consisted of fewer than 700 healthy bone marrow donors. Cohort members were all nominally healthy when sampled, although unrecorded immune exposures were likely present. The donor was CMV seropositive and was included in the group of around 300 seropositive cohort members. Every donor gave a peripheral blood sample, and the peripheral blood mononuclear cells from that sample were used for TCR beta sequencing. The Qiagen DNeasy Blood Extraction Kit was used to extract genomic DNA from the blood cell samples. The method was the immunoSEQ multiplex PCR assay. For the multiplex PCR, a mixture combining 60 forward primers for TCR Vbeta segments and 13 reverse primers for TCR Jbeta segments was used. The CDR3 region of rearranged TCR beta genes was amplified from genomic DNA with a multiplex PCR assay. The amplified TCR beta libraries were sequenced on the Illumina HiSeq System as 87-base-pair reads. The paper's data handling went like this. A later analysis counted tens of millions of unique TCR beta chains across the 670 or so repertoires, and roughly 10 million of these chains were shared by at least two donors. A nearest-neighbor algorithm error-corrected the raw reads and collapsed the reads into unique sequences, merging closely related sequences to remove PCR and sequencing errors. Alignment of CDR3 sequences to IMGT reference sequences was used to assign V, D and J gene segments. For a sequence to be retained, a match of at least six nucleotides was required to both a V gene segment and a J gene segment. Rearrangements were called productive when the CDR3 lacked stop codons and stayed in frame with V and J; all others were non-productive. CDR3 was defined according to IMGT convention as the region running from the second conserved V-encoded cysteine to the conserved J-encoded phenylalanine. Sequences without an unambiguous match to a single V gene segment were excluded from the earlier analysis of several hundred of the donors. In an earlier analysis of more than 500 of the donors, a V segment was called functional when productive rearrangements were above 56.7%, and segregating when the standard deviation between donors exceeded 5%. To diagnose cytomegalovirus status from the catalog of TCR beta chain sequences, a statistical classification framework was built. V and J gene assignment, in a later analysis, came from comparing TCR nucleotide sequences with IMGT/GENE-DB human TR gene sequences. A later analysis assigned CDR3 sequences and most-parsimonious VDJ recombination scenarios with the TCRdist pipeline. In a later analysis, each TCR beta chain was defined by its CDR3 amino acid sequence together with its V-gene family, and reads lacking a unique V-gene family were excluded. A later analysis removed 592 highly shared, low-generation-probability nucleotide sequences to deal with suspected cross-contamination and a sequencing artifact. A later analysis calculated a clonal expansion index for each public chain from normalized within-repertoire ranks of inferred template counts. Generation probabilities in a later analysis came from a VDJ recombination model fitted to out-of-frame rearrangements, and those results were checked against IGoR. A later analysis scored TCR-TCR, TCR-HLA and TCR-CMV co-occurrence with hypergeometric tests, applying a repertoire-size bias correction to TCR pairs. False discovery rates were estimated in a later analysis by permuting HLA or CMV assignments 20 times. In a later analysis, co-occurring TCRs were grouped using DBSCAN, and TCRdist sequence similarity was added for clustering within HLA-allele-positive subsets. Repertoires with fewer than 30,000 or more than 120,000 public chains were left out of co-occurrence clustering, as were roughly five repertoires with anomalous nucleotide sharing. Held by TCRdb, this immuneACCESS table contains in-frame sequences only and omits some clones. Under half of the omission traces to an unresolved V gene where checked; the cause of the rest is unknown. V, J and clone size reflect that table, while D and trimming were determined from the DNA. The sample table holds roughly 100,000 clones, of which over 65% were seen once. The top ten hold more than 8% of the sample.

The clonotype was recovered from a man aged 40-55 years in good health and CMV-seropositive. Sequencing input: PBMCs.

The nucleotide sequence is TGCGCCAGCAGTGAGTCGGTTAGCGGCCCCTACGAGCAGTACTTC. Translated, this gives CASSESVSGPYEQYF. The sequence is built from TRBV10-2 and TRBJ2-5; the D region possibly corresponds to TRBD2 (6 bases align). The end of the DNA aligns better with TRBJ2-7, so the J call may be wrong. CDR3 length: 15 amino acids, cysteine to phenylalanine. The DNA shown is the 45-base CDR3, in frame from base 1. The germline V gene provides CDR1 WSHSY and CDR2 SAAADI.